Listed below are T cell receptor beta chains from one sample, sequenced in a study of blood T cell repertoires in COVID-19. The method was immunoSEQ multiplex PCR; TCRdb's version includes in-frame clones alone and lacks a portion of them. Here the sample spans over 150,000 clones, roughly 84% being singletons. The sample was peripheral blood. The receptors originated from a woman in her sixties with acute or convalescent COVID-19. The CDR3 runs from the conserved cysteine through the conserved F or W. A D gene is named only where the DNA matches it firmly. Expanded clones get a size class; other rows say once, few or many, or leave the size out.

clone size	D gene	V gene	J gene	CDR3 protein	CDR3 DNA
-	TRBD1	TRBV4-2	TRBJ2-3	CASSQVRQGSTDTQYF	TGTGCCAGCAGCCAAGTGAGACAGGGATCCACAGATACGCAGTATTTT
-	TRBD1	TRBV18	TRBJ1-1	CASSPGTALNTEAFF	TGTGCCAGCTCACCAGGGACAGCCCTGAACACTGAAGCTTTCTTT
-	TRBD1	TRBV19	TRBJ1-3	CASNPTGPGGNTIYF	TGTGCCAGTAACCCGACAGGGCCGGGCGGAAACACCATATATTTT
-	-	TRBV6-1	TRBJ2-5	CASRPGGETQYF	TGTGCCAGCAGACCCGGCGGCGAGACCCAGTACTTC
-	TRBD1	TRBV19	TRBJ1-6	CASQTGRNGNSPLHF	TGTGCCAGCCAGACAGGGAGGAATGGTAATTCACCCCTCCACTTT
-	-	TRBV6-5	TRBJ1-1	CASNEIFSNTEAFF	TGTGCCAGCAACGAGATCTTCTCGAACACTGAAGCTTTCTTT
-	TRBD1	TRBV27	TRBJ1-4	CASSPLGRTGASEKLFF	TGTGCCAGCAGCCCATTAGGGCGGACAGGGGCGAGTGAAAAACTGTTTTTT
-	-	TRBV19	TRBJ2-1	CASSILAYNEQFF	TGTGCCAGTAGTATTCTAGCCTACAATGAGCAGTTCTTC
-	-	TRBV5-3	TRBJ2-7	CARREGGYEQYF	TGTGCCAGAAGGGAAGGGGGCTACGAGCAGTACTTC
-	-	TRBV7-2	TRBJ2-1	CASSFVAARYNEQFF	TGTGCCAGCAGCTTCGTGGCAGCGCGCTACAATGAGCAGTTCTTC
-	TRBD1	TRBV3-1/TRBV3-2	TRBJ1-2	CASSQQRGTVGGYTF	TGTGCCAGCAGCCAACAGAGGGGGACAGTTGGTGGCTACACCTTC
-	-	TRBV18	TRBJ2-1	CASSRSTGNEQFF	TGTGCCAGCTCACGATCTACGGGCAATGAGCAGTTCTTC
-	-	TRBV29-1	TRBJ1-1	CSVRDSEAFF	TGCAGCGTTCGGGATTCTGAAGCTTTCTTT
once	TRBD1	TRBV3-1/TRBV3-2	TRBJ2-7	CASSPTGQGSYEKQYF	TGTGCCAGCAGCCCCACTGGACAGGGTTCTTACGAGAAGCAGTACTTC
few	-	TRBV9	TRBJ2-1	CASSPRQQPNNEQFF	TGTGCCAGCAGCCCCCGACAGCAACCAAACAATGAGCAGTTCTTC
-	-	TRBV6-6	TRBJ1-3	CASLNGNTIYF	TGTGCCAGCCTTAATGGAAACACCATATATTTT
-	-	TRBV3-1/TRBV3-2	TRBJ1-1	CASSHFVGTEAFF	TGTGCCAGCAGCCATTTTGTCGGCACTGAAGCTTTCTTT
-	-	TRBV14	TRBJ1-6	CASSPQWGGSLHF	TGTGCCAGCAGCCCACAGTGGGGAGGATCCCTCCACTTT
-	-	TRBV10-2	TRBJ2-7	CASSGGGTSYEQYF	TGCGCCAGCAGTGGCGGGGGCACCTCCTACGAGCAGTACTTC
-	-	TRBV7-2	TRBJ2-7	CASRAARGVPYEQYF	TGTGCCAGCAGGGCCGCCAGGGGGGTACCCTACGAGCAGTACTTC
-	-	TRBV28	TRBJ2-1	CASRFGQVDEQFF	TGTGCCAGCCGTTTTGGTCAGGTAGATGAGCAGTTCTTC
-	-	TRBV18	TRBJ2-1	CASSRGPSYNEQFF	TGTGCCAGCTCACGGGGGCCTTCCTACAATGAGCAGTTCTTC
-	-	TRBV28	TRBJ1-3	CASNLGGLSGNTIYF	TGTGCCAGCAACTTGGGGGGGCTCTCTGGAAACACCATATATTTT
-	TRBD1	TRBV4-1	TRBJ2-7	CASSQSPGQLEQYF	TGCGCCAGCAGCCAGTCCCCGGGACAGCTCGAGCAGTACTTC
-	TRBD1	TRBV28	TRBJ1-5	CASSLGQGANQPQHF	TGTGCCAGCAGTTTAGGGCAGGGGGCCAATCAGCCCCAGCATTTT
-	-	TRBV6-5	TRBJ1-2	CASSYSNSGYGYTF	TGTGCCAGCAGTTACTCGAACTCTGGCTATGGCTACACCTTC
-	TRBD1	TRBV16	TRBJ1-2	CASSRSTGKDYGYTF	TGTGCCAGCAGCCGCTCGACAGGGAAAGACTATGGCTACACCTTC
-	-	TRBV7-2	TRBJ1-5	CASSLRPGDPRPQHF	TGTGCCAGCAGCTTACGGCCAGGGGACCCTCGGCCCCAGCATTTT
once	TRBD1	TRBV9	TRBJ2-3	CASTTGGWSGDTQYF	TGTGCCAGTACTACAGGGGGTTGGTCCGGAGATACGCAGTATTTT
-	TRBD1	TRBV3-1/TRBV3-2	TRBJ1-2	CASSPGTGNYGYTF	TGTGCCAGCAGCCCTGGGACAGGGAATTATGGCTACACCTTC
-	-	TRBV15	TRBJ1-1	CATSRATRGGGNEAFF	TGTGCCACCAGCAGAGCGACCCGGGGGGGCGGGAATGAAGCTTTCTTT
-	-	TRBV5-4	TRBJ2-7	CASSLEPRRERIEQYF	TGTGCCAGCAGCTTGGAACCGAGGAGGGAGCGAATCGAGCAGTACTTC
-	TRBD1	TRBV29-1	TRBJ2-2	CSALGQSNTGELFF	TGCAGCGCCCTGGGACAGTCGAACACCGGGGAGCTGTTTTTT
-	-	TRBV29-1	TRBJ1-6	CSVRSGGSNSPLHF	TGCAGCGTCCGATCGGGGGGAAGTAATTCACCCCTCCACTTT
-	TRBD2	TRBV6-5	TRBJ2-1	CASSPSGGSEQFF	TGTGCCAGCAGTCCAAGCGGGGGCAGTGAGCAGTTCTTC
-	-	TRBV5-1	TRBJ2-3	CASSLGERTRGTQYF	TGCGCCAGCAGCTTGGGCGAGAGGACCCGGGGTACGCAGTATTTT
-	-	TRBV19	TRBJ1-6	CASRPQGSYNSPLHF	TGTGCCAGTAGACCACAGGGCTCCTATAATTCACCCCTCCACTTT
few	TRBD2	TRBV7-2	TRBJ2-1	CASSLAGLAGGPLYNEQFF	TGTGCCAGCAGCTTAGCTGGACTAGCGGGGGGGCCCCTCTACAATGAGCAGTTCTTC
-	-	TRBV4-3	TRBJ1-1	CASSLGGLNTEAFF	TGCGCCAGCAGCCTAGGTGGGCTGAACACTGAAGCTTTCTTT
-	TRBD2	TRBV7-9	TRBJ2-3	CASSSPAGAGDTQYF	TGTGCCAGCAGCTCCCCAGCGGGGGCGGGAGATACGCAGTATTTT
-	TRBD1	TRBV7-2	TRBJ2-1	CASSLRGQGAGYNEQFF	TGTGCCAGCAGCTTAAGGGGCCAGGGGGCTGGCTACAATGAGCAGTTCTTC
-	-	TRBV6-5	TRBJ2-1	CASSKALSSYNEQFF	TGTGCCAGCAGCAAAGCTCTTAGCTCCTACAATGAGCAGTTCTTC
-	TRBD1	TRBV23-1	TRBJ1-5	CASSQPQGSNQPQHF	TGCGCCAGCAGTCAACCACAGGGGAGCAATCAGCCCCAGCATTTT
once	-	TRBV7-9	TRBJ1-3	CASSPSGGTSGNTIYF	TGTGCCAGCAGCCCAAGCGGGGGCACCTCTGGAAACACCATATATTTT
-	TRBD1	TRBV24-1	TRBJ2-7	CAFGTASYEQYF	TGTGCCTTCGGGACAGCTTCCTACGAGCAGTACTTC
-	-	TRBV3-1/TRBV3-2	TRBJ2-3	CASSPRGGRDTQYF	TGTGCCAGCAGCCCGCGGGGAGGTAGAGATACGCAGTATTTT
many	-	TRBV5-5	TRBJ1-6	CASESDAGSNNSPLHF	TGTGCCAGCGAATCAGATGCGGGATCCAATAATTCACCCCTCCACTTT
-	TRBD2	TRBV20-1	TRBJ2-1	CSASLAGGFSYNEQFF	TGCAGTGCTAGTTTAGCGGGGGGATTCTCCTACAATGAGCAGTTCTTC
-	-	TRBV3-1/TRBV3-2	TRBJ1-6	CASSQFTGTYNSPLHF	TGTGCCAGCAGCCAGTTTACAGGGACCTATAATTCACCCCTCCACTTT
-	TRBD1	TRBV25-1	TRBJ2-1	CASRTGNEQFF	TGTGCCAGCAGGACAGGGAATGAGCAGTTCTTC
-	TRBD1	TRBV14	TRBJ1-1	CASSQEGPGQMNTEAFF	TGTGCCAGCAGCCAAGAAGGTCCGGGACAGATGAACACTGAAGCTTTCTTT
-	-	TRBV5-1	TRBJ1-6	CASSSQGGGPFSPLHF	TGCGCCAGCAGCTCCCAAGGGGGGGGCCCTTTTTCACCCCTCCACTTT
-	-	TRBV19	TRBJ2-7	CASSPDRAYEQYF	TGTGCCAGTAGCCCGGACAGAGCCTACGAGCAGTACTTC
-	TRBD1	TRBV18	TRBJ1-2	CASSSGTGGGSYGYTF	TGTGCCAGCTCATCGGGGACAGGGGGCGGAAGCTATGGCTACACCTTC